These 18 T cell receptor beta chains originate from one sample sequenced in a study of T cells in Graves' hyperthyroidism and ophthalmopathy. Amplified TCR beta CDR3 regions derived from RNA transcripts. HTBI primers were employed in a first-round RT-PCR of the TCR CDR3. TCRdb analysed the multiplex PCR reads with MiXCR anew, one entry per CDR3 protein. The top ten clones hold 33% of a sample with about 320,000 distinct CDR3 sequences, around 16% of them seen once. Source material: blood. These receptors were obtained from a man under 40 with Graves' hyperthyroidism.

This chain connects TRBV24-1 to TRBJ2-1; 7 nucleotides agree with TRBD1. J was trimmed by 10 bases and V by 1 base; bases with no gene match: 6. Germline-derived CDR1 and CDR2 are KGHDR and SFDVKD. The CDR3 extends over 14 amino acids. CDR3 sequence (DNA): TGTGCCACCAGTGATTTTGGTTTAGGGGGCGAGCAGTTCTTC. Protein: CATSDFGLGGEQFF.

This clonotype was recorded many times. V gene TRBV10-3 combines with J gene TRBJ2-7, with D maybe TRBD2 (6 bases). Germline V CDR1 and CDR2: ENHRY, SYGVKD. The CDR3 has 16 amino acids. V was trimmed by 4 bases and J by 5 bases, leaving 21 bases between them. CDR3 amino acids: CAISGVQRGAANEQYF. As DNA, the CDR3 is TGTGCCATCAGTGGAGTGCAGCGCGGGGCGGCTAACGAGCAGTACTTC.

This clonotype was seen at least ten times. The V call is TRBV24-1, the J call TRBJ2-2; D is ambiguous. The CDR3 has 16 residues. Germline V gene data show CDR1 as KGHDR and CDR2 as SFDVKD. The V end was cut by 3 bases, the J end by 4 bases, with 14 bases between. CDR3 coding DNA: TGTGCCACCAGTGATGAAGACGGTAGGAGCACCGGGGAGCTGTTTTTT. Translation: CATSDEDGRSTGELFF.

This clonotype occurred many times. This sequence joins TRBV7-9 and TRBJ2-5; TRBD2 aligns across 9 bases. The CDR3 loop spans 15 amino acids. CDR1 is SEHNR, CDR2 FQNEAQ, per germline (reference sequence). Unmatched junction bases numbered 9, after V lost 5 bases and J lost 5 bases. CDR3 sequence: CASSPGTSNFETQYF. As DNA, the CDR3 is TGTGCCAGCAGCCCCGGGACTAGCAATTTCGAGACCCAGTACTTC.

In its sample, this clonotype was seen many times. The chain employs TRBV7-9 and TRBJ2-5; possibly TRBD2 for D (6 bases). Germline CDR1 reads SEHNR; CDR2 reads FQNEAQ (reference sequence). The CDR3 is 14 residues long. V lost 1 base and J 2 bases, leaving 8 bases between the germline ends. The CDR3 nucleotides read TGTGCCAGCAGCTTAGGCGCGGGGCAAGAGACCCAGTACTTC. It encodes CASSLGAGQETQYF.

This clonotype was counted many times. The chain has TRBV18 and TRBJ2-7, with D possibly being TRBD1 (5 bases). CDR1 is KGHSH and CDR2 is LQKENI in the germline V gene. This CDR3 region has 13 residues. V shed 1 base and J shed 5 bases, with 9 bases lying between them. The CDR3 protein is CASSPRQGDEQYF. CDR3 DNA sequence: TGTGCCAGCTCACCACGGCAGGGCGACGAGCAGTACTTC.

The table lists this clonotype with a few counts. The chain carries TRBV6-5 and TRBJ1-2, with D unclear. Germline-derived CDR1 and CDR2 are MNHEY and SVGAGI. The V and J ends lost 0 bases and 0 bases respectively, with 5 bases between them. The CDR3 is made up of 14 amino acids. CDR3 sequence reads: CASSYSLTNYGYTF. DNA for the CDR3: TGTGCCAGCAGTTACTCGCTTACTAACTATGGCTACACCTTC.

This clonotype was seen repeatedly, ten times or more. The chain links TRBV20-1 to TRBJ2-2; perhaps TRBD2 as D (5 bases). Trimming took off 6 bases at V and 2 bases at J, with 10 bases between the two ends. Germline V gene sequence: CDR1 DFQATT, CDR2 SNEGSKA (reference sequence). The CDR3 runs to 13 residues. As DNA, the CDR3 is TGCAGTGCCGGGGATCCTAACACCGGGGAGCTGTTTTTT. Residues: CSAGDPNTGELFF.

The chain uses TRBV27 and TRBJ2-2; no reliable D call. The germline CDR1 and CDR2 sequences are MNHEY and SMNVEV (reference sequence). The CDR3 length is 13 residues. The V gene lost 6 bases and the J gene lost 0 bases, with 5 bases spanning the gap. The CDR3 protein is CASRRPNTGELFF. For the CDR3, the DNA is TGTGCCAGCAGAAGACCGAACACCGGGGAGCTGTTTTTT.

This clonotype was detected many times. V and J are TRBV2 and TRBJ2-1; 11 positions agree with TRBD2. CDR1 is SNHLY, CDR2 FYNNEI, per germline. The CDR3 loop spans 15 amino acids. The junction had 7 bases not matched to a gene; V was cut back by 5 bases and J by 7 bases. CDR3 sequence: CASSFTSGSQNEQFF. The DNA for the CDR3 is TGTGCCAGCAGTTTCACTAGCGGGAGTCAAAATGAGCAGTTCTTC.

In its sample, this clonotype was seen many times. V gene TRBV30 combines with J gene TRBJ2-3; D ambiguous. The CDR3 extends over 14 amino acids. V was pared by 4 bases and J by 2 bases, with 13 bases between. Per the germline V gene, CDR1 is GTSNPN and CDR2 is SVGIG (reference sequence). The CDR3: CAWNGDTYTDTQYF. CDR3 nucleotides: TGTGCCTGGAATGGAGACACCTACACAGATACGCAGTATTTT.

There are many counts of this clonotype. This sequence joins TRBV11-2 and TRBJ2-1; 7 bases match TRBD2. Germline values: CDR1 SGHAT, CDR2 FQNNGV. V gave up 5 bases and J gave up 7 bases; unmatched junction bases: 11. The CDR3 is 15 amino acids. CDR3 residues: CASSGEGLLGNEQFF. The CDR3 region has the DNA TGTGCCAGCAGCGGGGAGGGACTTCTTGGGAATGAGCAGTTCTTC.

This clonotype was detected ten times or more. V usage is TRBV18 and J usage is TRBJ2-3, with TRBD2 identical over 7 bases. J was trimmed by 6 bases and V by 6 bases; bases with no gene match: 9. The length of the CDR3 is 14 residues. Germline loops: CDR1 KGHSH, CDR2 LQKENI. The CDR3 DNA reads TGTGCCAGCTCCGGGGAGGGAGACTCCGATACGCAGTATTTT. This sequence encodes CASSGEGDSDTQYF.

The chain joins TRBV7-2 to TRBJ2-1; D is uncertain. This CDR3 has 18 amino acids. Germline CDR1 SGHTA, CDR2 FQGNSA. V was shortened by 5 bases and J by 0 bases, with 20 bases between the two germline ends. The CDR3 reads CASSPQSTLSSSYNEQFF. Written as DNA, the CDR3 is TGTGCCAGCAGCCCCCAGTCGACACTTTCGAGCTCCTACAATGAGCAGTTCTTC.

This clonotype was observed at least ten times. This chain joins TRBV4-1 and TRBJ2-7, with D perhaps matching TRBD1 (5 bases). Trimming took off 5 bases at V and 2 bases at J, with 13 bases between the two ends. The CDR3 runs 14 residues. Germline values: CDR1 MGHRA, CDR2 YSYEKL. As DNA, the CDR3 is TGCGCCAGCAGCGAAGGCTCAGGGCCCTACGAGCAGTACTTC. Translated: CASSEGSGPYEQYF.

V gene TRBV5-1 combines with J gene TRBJ2-7; possibly TRBD1 or TRBD2 for D (5 bases each). This CDR3 contains 15 residues. Germline V lookup: CDR1 SGHRS, CDR2 YFSETQ. V dropped 0 bases and J dropped 0 bases, with 10 bases sitting between them. The CDR3 nucleotides read TGCGCCAGCAGCTTGGGGGACGATCGCTCCTACGAGCAGTACTTC. Protein product: CASSLGDDRSYEQYF.

A few counts support this clonotype. The chain links TRBV15 to TRBJ2-7; the D gene is possibly TRBD2 (6 bases). Trimming cost V 1 base and J 1 base, with 11 bases left between them. Germline CDR1 and CDR2: LNHNV and YYDKDF (reference sequence). The CDR3 has 15 amino acids. The CDR3 DNA sequence: TGTGCCACCAGCAGAGGGGAGGTAGGGTCCTACGAGCAGTACTTC. Encoded protein: CATSRGEVGSYEQYF.

This clonotype came up many times. The rearrangement joins TRBV5-1 to TRBJ2-2; 7 bases are shared with TRBD1. The CDR3 has 16 amino acids. V was pared by 4 bases and J by 1 base, with 7 bases of the junction left unmatched. Germline-derived CDR1 and CDR2 are SGHRS and YFSETQ. The CDR3 bases are TGCGCCAGCAGCACCGACAGGGCTCGGAACACCGGGGAGCTGTTTTTT. Protein: CASSTDRARNTGELFF.